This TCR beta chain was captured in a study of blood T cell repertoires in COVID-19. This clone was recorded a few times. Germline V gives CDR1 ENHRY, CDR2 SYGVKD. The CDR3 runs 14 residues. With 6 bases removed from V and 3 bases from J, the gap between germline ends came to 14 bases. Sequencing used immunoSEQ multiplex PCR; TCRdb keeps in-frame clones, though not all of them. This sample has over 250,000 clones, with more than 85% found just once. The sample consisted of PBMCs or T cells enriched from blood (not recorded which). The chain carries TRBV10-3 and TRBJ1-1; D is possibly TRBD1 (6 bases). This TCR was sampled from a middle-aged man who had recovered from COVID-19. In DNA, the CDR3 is TGTGCCATCAGAGAAGCACAGGGAGACACTGAAGCTTTCTTT. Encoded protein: CAIREAQGDTEAFF.